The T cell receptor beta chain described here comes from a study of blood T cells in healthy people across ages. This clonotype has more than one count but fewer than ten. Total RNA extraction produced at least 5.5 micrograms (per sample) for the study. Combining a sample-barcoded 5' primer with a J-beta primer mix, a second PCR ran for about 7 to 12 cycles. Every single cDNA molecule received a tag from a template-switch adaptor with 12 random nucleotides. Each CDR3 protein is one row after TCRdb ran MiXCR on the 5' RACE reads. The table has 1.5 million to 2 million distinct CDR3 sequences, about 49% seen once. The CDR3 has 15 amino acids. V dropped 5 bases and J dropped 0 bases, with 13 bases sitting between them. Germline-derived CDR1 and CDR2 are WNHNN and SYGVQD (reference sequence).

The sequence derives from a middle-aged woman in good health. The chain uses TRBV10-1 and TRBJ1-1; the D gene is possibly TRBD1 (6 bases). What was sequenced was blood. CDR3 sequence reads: CASSPTGFMNTEAFF. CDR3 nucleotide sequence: TGCGCCAGCAGTCCGACAGGCTTTATGAACACTGAAGCTTTCTTT.